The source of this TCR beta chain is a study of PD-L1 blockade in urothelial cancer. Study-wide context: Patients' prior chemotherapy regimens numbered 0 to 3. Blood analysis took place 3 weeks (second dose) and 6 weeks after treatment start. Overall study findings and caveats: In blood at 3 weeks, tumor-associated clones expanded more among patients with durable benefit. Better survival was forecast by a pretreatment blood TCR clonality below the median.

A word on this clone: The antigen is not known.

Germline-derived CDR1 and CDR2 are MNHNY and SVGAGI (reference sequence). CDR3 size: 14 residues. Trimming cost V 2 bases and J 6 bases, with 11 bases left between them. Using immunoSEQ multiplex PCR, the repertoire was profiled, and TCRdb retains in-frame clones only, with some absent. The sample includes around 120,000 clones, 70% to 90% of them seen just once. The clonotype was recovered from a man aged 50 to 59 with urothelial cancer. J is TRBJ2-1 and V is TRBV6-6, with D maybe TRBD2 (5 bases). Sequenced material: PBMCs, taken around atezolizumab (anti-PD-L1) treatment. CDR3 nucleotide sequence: TGTGCCAGCAGTTACGGAGGCGGGCTCAATGAGCAGTTCTTC. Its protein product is CASSYGGGLNEQFF.